Listed here are 19 T cell receptor beta chains from one sample, sequenced in a study of Tregs in tolerant kidney transplant recipients. Generated by immunoSEQ multiplex PCR, the TCRdb table keeps only in-frame clones and is missing some. This sample has roughly 66,000 clones, with around nine tenths found just once. The sample in question was CD8+ T cells from blood, obtained before the transplant. The origin of the receptors is a human donor who received a combined kidney and bone marrow transplant.

The chain employs TRBV18 and TRBJ1-2; D unclear. CDR3 length: 15 amino acids. CDR1 and CDR2 from the germline V gene are KGHSH and LQKENI. The ends were cut back, 2 bases at V and 8 bases at J, with 18 bases in the middle. Here the CDR3 reads CASSPFFVRLGGYTF. DNA for the CDR3: TGTGCCAGCTCACCATTTTTTGTACGTCTCGGGGGCTACACCTTC.

The chain has TRBV4-2 and TRBJ2-7; the match to TRBD2 covers 8 bases. The CDR3 totals 16 residues. Germline loops: CDR1 LGHNA, CDR2 YNFKEQ. With V trimmed by 1 base and J by 5 bases, 10 bases remained unmatched. The CDR3 nucleotides are TGTGCCAGCAGCCAAGTCGGCGGACTAGCAAAACACGAGCAGTACTTC. Its translation: CASSQVGGLAKHEQYF.

The chain uses TRBV10-1 and TRBJ2-5, with TRBD2 matching 14 bases. This CDR3 has 17 amino acids. CDR1 is WNHNN and CDR2 is SYGVQD in the germline V gene (reference sequence). With 3 bases clipped from V and 3 bases from J, the junction kept 6 bases outside the gene matches. In nucleotides, the CDR3 is TGCGCCAGCAGTGACCCCCGACTAGCGGGAGGGGAAGAGACCCAGTACTTC. Its protein product is CASSDPRLAGGEETQYF.

This chain connects TRBV9 to TRBJ1-1; D call uncertain. The V gene's germline CDR1 is SGDLS and CDR2 YYNGEE. This CDR3 region has 13 residues. Trimming took 6 bases from V and 4 from J, leaving 13 bases between them. The chain's CDR3 is CASTPRGSTEAFF. CDR3 nucleotide sequence: TGTGCCAGCACCCCTCGAGGGTCCACTGAAGCTTTCTTT.

The V gene is TRBV15, the J gene TRBJ2-5, with D perhaps matching TRBD1 (6 bases). The germline V gene has CDR1 LNHNV and CDR2 YYDKDF (reference sequence). The CDR3 has 16 residues. Trimming pared 3 bases from V and 5 bases from J, leaving 19 bases between. CDR3 in amino acids: CATSRGSGTRGETQYF. For the CDR3, the DNA is TGTGCCACCAGCAGGGGATCCGGGACGAGGGGGGAGACCCAGTACTTC.

The gene calls are TRBV28 and TRBJ2-7; perhaps TRBD1 as D (6 bases). This CDR3 spans 14 amino acids. Germline V gene data show CDR1 as MDHEN and CDR2 as SYDVKM. V dropped 5 bases and J dropped 3 bases, with 14 bases sitting between them. The CDR3 DNA reads as TGTGCCAGCAGTCAAACCGGGACAAGCTACGAGCAGTACTTC. This translates into CASSQTGTSYEQYF.

The rearrangement uses TRBV29-1 and TRBJ1-1, with TRBD1 as a possible D gene (6 bases). The V and J ends lost 7 bases and 2 bases respectively, with 14 bases between them. Per germline, CDR1 SQVTM and CDR2 ANQGSEA. There are 13 residues in the CDR3. The chain's CDR3 is CSGTARSNTEAFF. The CDR3 DNA reads as TGCAGCGGGACAGCAAGAAGTAACACTGAAGCTTTCTTT.

A single count supports this clone. The chain joins TRBV19 to TRBJ2-1; 11 bases line up with TRBD2. V trimming: 11 bases; J trimming: 2 bases; junction bases outside the gene matches: 2. CDR1 and CDR2 from the germline V gene are LNHDA and SQIVND (reference sequence). The length of the CDR3 is 13 residues. In nucleotides, the CDR3 is TGTGCCGCGGGACTAGCGGCCTACAATGAGCAGTTCTTC. Translation: CAAGLAAYNEQFF.

The chain carries TRBV9 and TRBJ2-7; 8 nucleotides match TRBD2. The CDR3 is 14 amino acids. Germline V gives CDR1 SGDLS, CDR2 YYNGEE. V lost 4 bases to trimming and J lost 3 bases; unmatched junction nucleotides: 6. The CDR3 protein is CASSPSGRIYEQYF. DNA of the CDR3: TGTGCCAGCAGCCCCAGCGGGAGAATCTACGAGCAGTACTTC.

This clone was seen more than once but under ten times. V gene TRBV7-8 combines with J gene TRBJ1-2; D not resolved. V gave up 6 bases and J gave up 6 bases, with 17 bases separating them. The CDR3 loop spans 14 amino acids. CDR1 is SGHVS and CDR2 is FQNEAQ in the germline V gene. The CDR3 DNA reads as TGTGCCAGCAGTCCAACCGGGAAGCGGGATGGCTACACCTTC. Translating gives CASSPTGKRDGYTF.

The chain employs TRBV6-5 and TRBJ1-1, with D possibly TRBD1 on 5 matching bases. V was pared by 2 bases and J by 2 bases, with 9 bases between. CDR1 and CDR2 from the germline V gene are MNHEY and SVGAGI. The CDR3 contains 14 residues. CDR3 nucleotides: TGTGCCAGCAGTTACGGGGGAGGTAACACTGAAGCTTTCTTT. Translation gives CASSYGGGNTEAFF.

The V gene is TRBV9, the J gene TRBJ1-1; 7 bases agree with TRBD1. Germline CDR1 reads SGDLS; CDR2 reads YYNGEE. The CDR3 extends over 12 amino acids. The V segment lost 3 bases and the J segment 10 bases; nucleotides outside the gene matches: 6. The DNA for the CDR3 is TGTGCCAGCAGCGAGGGGACAGTAACAGCTTTCTTT. Protein sequence: CASSEGTVTAFF.

The chain is built from TRBV7-9 and TRBJ2-1; D perhaps matches TRBD2 (6 bases). The CDR3 sequence is 14 residues long. Germline assignment: CDR1 SEHNR and CDR2 FQNEAQ (reference sequence). V was pared by 1 base and J by 3 bases, with 7 bases between. CDR3 loop: CASSLGGVYNEQFF. CDR3 nucleotides: TGTGCCAGCAGCTTAGGGGGGGTCTACAATGAGCAGTTCTTC.

The chain links TRBV29-1 to TRBJ2-7, with 9 bases aligning to TRBD1. CDR1 is SQVTM, CDR2 ANQGSEA, per germline. CDR3 length: 15 residues. The V and J ends lost 4 bases and 1 base, in that order; junction bases with no gene match: 8. This CDR3 reads CSVAPTGTGSYEQYF. CDR3 DNA: TGCAGCGTTGCGCCTACCGGGACAGGGTCCTACGAGCAGTACTTC.

This clone was found a few times. The chain employs TRBV21-1 and TRBJ2-1; the D segment call TRBD2 is taken from the table without a DNA check. TRBV21-1 represents a pseudogene. The CDR3 runs to 15 residues. The CDR3 region is CASRRAVSSYNEQFF. CDR3 nucleotides: TGTGCCAGCAGGAGGGCTGTCAGCTCCTACAATGAGCAGTTCTTC.

This chain links TRBV7-3 with TRBJ2-3; 7 bases match TRBD1. Germline CDR1 SGHTA, CDR2 FQGTGA. This CDR3 contains 13 residues. Losses at the gene ends were 4 bases for V and 3 bases for J; bases not matched to a gene: 1. The CDR3 DNA follows: TGTGCCAGCAGCTCGACAGGGACAGATACGCAGTATTTT. It encodes CASSSTGTDTQYF.

This chain uses TRBV9 with TRBJ2-1; 10 bases align to TRBD2. Germline V gene data show CDR1 as SGDLS and CDR2 as YYNGEE. The V gene end was trimmed by 4 bases and the J gene end by 6 bases; junction bases not matched to a gene: 7. The CDR3 sequence is 15 residues long. The CDR3 loop reads CASSTAGGAGNEQFF. CDR3 DNA: TGTGCCAGCAGCACAGCGGGGGGGGCCGGCAATGAGCAGTTCTTC.

The chain employs TRBV5-4 and TRBJ1-6; D gene uncertain. The CDR3 length is 13 residues. V was trimmed by 5 bases and J by 6 bases, leaving 9 bases between them. CDR1 is SGHNT, CDR2 YYREEE, per germline (reference sequence). Here the CDR3 DNA reads TGTGCCAGCAGTTTCCTTTCTAATTCACCCCTCCACTTT. It codes for CASSFLSNSPLHF.

This clone came up a few times. The chain recombines TRBV2 with TRBJ2-5; tentative D call: TRBD1 (5 bases). The germline V gene encodes CDR1 SNHLY and CDR2 FYNNEI. The CDR3 runs 15 residues. With 2 bases removed from V and 1 base from J, the gap between germline ends came to 11 bases. The CDR3 DNA follows: TGTGCCAGCAGTGAACGGCAGGGCCTCCAAGAGACCCAGTACTTC. Its protein is CASSERQGLQETQYF.